This entry describes one TCR beta chain. Repertoires were generated with immunoSEQ multiplex PCR, while TCRdb's copy carries only in-frame clones and drops some. In the table there are fewer than 350,000 clones, approximately 91% of which are singletons. The data are from a study of blood T cell repertoires in COVID-19. Study-wide context: Donors in the United States, Italy and Spain gave samples during acute or convalescent COVID-19.

V shed 2 bases and J 6 bases; nucleotides not matched to a gene: 8. The length of the CDR3 is 15 residues. Germline V gene data show CDR1 as MGHRA and CDR2 as YSYEKL. Sequencing was done on a sample of PBMCs or T cells enriched from blood (not recorded which). V is TRBV4-1 and J is TRBJ1-2; the match to TRBD1 covers 8 bases. This receptor was obtained from a woman in her thirties or forties with acute COVID-19. The CDR3 coding sequence is TGCGCCAGCAGCCAACCCCGGACAGGGACGAATGGCTACACCTTC. It encodes CASSQPRTGTNGYTF.